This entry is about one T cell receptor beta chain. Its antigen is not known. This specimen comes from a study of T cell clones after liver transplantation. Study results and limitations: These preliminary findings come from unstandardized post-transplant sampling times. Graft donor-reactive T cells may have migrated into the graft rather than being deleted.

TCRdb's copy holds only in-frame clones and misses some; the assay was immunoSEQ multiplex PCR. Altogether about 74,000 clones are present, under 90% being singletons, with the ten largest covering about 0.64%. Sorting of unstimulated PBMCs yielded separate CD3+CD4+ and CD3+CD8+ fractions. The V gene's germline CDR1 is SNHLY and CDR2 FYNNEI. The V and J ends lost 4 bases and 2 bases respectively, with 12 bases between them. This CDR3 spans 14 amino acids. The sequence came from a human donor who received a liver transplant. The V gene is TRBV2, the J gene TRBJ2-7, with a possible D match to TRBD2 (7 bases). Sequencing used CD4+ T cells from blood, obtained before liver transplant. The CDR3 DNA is TGTGCCAGCAGTGCACAGGGAGGGGCCTACGAGCAGTACTTC. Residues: CASSAQGGAYEQYF.